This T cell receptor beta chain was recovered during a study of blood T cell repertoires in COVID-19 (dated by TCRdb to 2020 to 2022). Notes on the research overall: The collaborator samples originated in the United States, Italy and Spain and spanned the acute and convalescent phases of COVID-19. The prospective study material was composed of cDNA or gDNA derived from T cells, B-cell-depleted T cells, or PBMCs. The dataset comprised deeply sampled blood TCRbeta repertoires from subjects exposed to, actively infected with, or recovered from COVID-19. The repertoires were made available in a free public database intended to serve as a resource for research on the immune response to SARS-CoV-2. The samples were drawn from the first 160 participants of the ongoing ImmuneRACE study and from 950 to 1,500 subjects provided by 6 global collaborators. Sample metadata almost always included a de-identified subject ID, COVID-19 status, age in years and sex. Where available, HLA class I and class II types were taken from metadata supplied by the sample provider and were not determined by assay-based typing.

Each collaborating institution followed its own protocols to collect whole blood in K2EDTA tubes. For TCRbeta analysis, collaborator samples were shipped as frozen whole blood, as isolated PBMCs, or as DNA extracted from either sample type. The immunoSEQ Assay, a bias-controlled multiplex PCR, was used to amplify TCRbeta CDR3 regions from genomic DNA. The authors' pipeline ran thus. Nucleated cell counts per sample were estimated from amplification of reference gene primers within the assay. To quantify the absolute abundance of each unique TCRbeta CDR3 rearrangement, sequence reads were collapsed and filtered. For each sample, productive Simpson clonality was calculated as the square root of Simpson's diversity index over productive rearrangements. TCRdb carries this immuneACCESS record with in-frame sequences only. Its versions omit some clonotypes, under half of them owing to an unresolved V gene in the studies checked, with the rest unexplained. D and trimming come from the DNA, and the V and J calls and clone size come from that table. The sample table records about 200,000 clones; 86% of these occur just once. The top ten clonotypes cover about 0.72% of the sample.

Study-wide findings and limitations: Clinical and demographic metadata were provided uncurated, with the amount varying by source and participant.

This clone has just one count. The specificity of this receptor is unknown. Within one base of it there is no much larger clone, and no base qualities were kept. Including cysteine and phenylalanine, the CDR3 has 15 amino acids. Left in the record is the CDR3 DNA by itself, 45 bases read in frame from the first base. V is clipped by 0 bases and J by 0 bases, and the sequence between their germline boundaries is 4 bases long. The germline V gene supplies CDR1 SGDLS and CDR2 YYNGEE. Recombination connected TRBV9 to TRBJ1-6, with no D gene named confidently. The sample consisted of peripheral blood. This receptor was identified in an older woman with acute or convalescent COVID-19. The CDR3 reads CASSVGSSYNSPLHF. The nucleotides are TGTGCCAGCAGCGTAGGGAGCTCCTATAATTCACCCCTCCACTTT.